The 22 T cell receptor beta chains reported below all come from one sample, sequenced in a study of sequential checkpoint blockade in melanoma. Sequencing was performed with immunoSEQ multiplex PCR; in TCRdb, only in-frame clones are kept and a portion is missing. Seen here are approximately 31,000 clones, roughly 90% observed once, and the top ten hold about a fifth. Treatment reported: randomized to nivolumab then ipilimumab (arm A) or the reverse (arm B). Sequencing was performed on CD8+ T cells sorted from blood (inferred from file names), taken from a patient given nivolumab and ipilimumab in sequence. The source of these receptors is a human donor with melanoma.

The rearrangement joins TRBV7-9 to TRBJ2-7, with 9 bases aligning to TRBD1. The J segment lost 3 bases and the V segment lost 1 base, leaving 4 bases of the junction unmatched. The germline CDR1 and CDR2 sequences are SEHNR and FQNEAQ (reference sequence). The CDR3 loop spans 15 amino acids. The CDR3 loop is CASSLEQGANYEQYF. DNA of the CDR3: TGTGCCAGCAGCTTAGAACAGGGGGCCAACTACGAGCAGTACTTC. Full variable domain (rest looked up from reference TRBV7-9 and TRBJ2-7): DTGVSQNPRHKITKRGQNVTFRCDPISEHNRLYWYRQTLGQGPEFLTYFQNEAQLEKSRLLSDRFSAERPKGSFSTLEIQRTEQGDSAMYLCASSLEQGANYEQYFGPGTRLTVT.

The V gene is TRBV7-9, the J gene TRBJ2-3, with TRBD2 matching over 10 bases. V was clipped by 6 bases and J by 0 bases; unmatched bases: 6. Germline V CDR1 and CDR2: SEHNR, FQNEAQ (reference sequence). The CDR3 is 16 amino acids. The CDR3 loop is CASSSSGGPSTDTQYF. The CDR3 nucleotides read TGTGCCAGCAGTAGTAGCGGGGGGCCTAGCACAGATACGCAGTATTTT.

This clone was recorded a few times. The chain employs TRBV30 and TRBJ2-7, with TRBD1 as a possible D gene (5 bases). The germline V gene encodes CDR1 GTSNPN and CDR2 SVGIG (reference sequence). This CDR3 contains 12 residues. V gave up 2 bases and J gave up 3 bases, with 8 bases separating them. This CDR3 reads CAWSPRVYEQYF. CDR3 bases: TGTGCCTGGAGTCCCAGGGTCTACGAGCAGTACTTC. Full variable domain (remainder filled in from reference TRBV30 and TRBJ2-7): SQTIHQWPATLVQPVGSPLSLECTVEGTSNPNLYWYRQAAGRGLQLLFYSVGIGQISSEVPQNLSASRPQDRQFILSSKKLLLSDSGFYLCAWSPRVYEQYFGPGTRLTVT.

This chain joins TRBV9 and TRBJ2-5; TRBD2 agrees at 9 bases. The V gene's germline CDR1 is SGDLS and CDR2 YYNGEE. The CDR3 spans 14 residues. The V gene end was trimmed by 3 bases and the J gene end by 4 bases; junction bases not matched to a gene: 4. Here the CDR3 reads CASSGGLAPETQYF. CDR3 DNA sequence: TGTGCCAGCAGCGGGGGACTAGCCCCAGAGACCCAGTACTTC.

J is TRBJ1-2 and V is TRBV29-1; 8 bases match TRBD1. Germline CDR1 is SQVTM and CDR2 is ANQGSEA. This CDR3 region has 13 residues. V lost 3 bases to trimming and J lost 8 bases; unmatched junction nucleotides: 8. CDR3 sequence (DNA): TGCAGCGTTGAGGGGGACAGGTATGGAGGCTACACCTTC. It specifies CSVEGDRYGGYTF.

J is TRBJ2-7 and V is TRBV6-5; maybe TRBD2 (5 bases). Germline values: CDR1 MNHEY, CDR2 SVGAGI. This CDR3 comprises 13 residues. The V end lost 0 bases, the J end lost 4 bases, and 7 bases lay between the germline ends. DNA of the CDR3: TGTGCCAGCAGTTACTCGAGGGAGTACGAGCAGTACTTC. This encodes CASSYSREYEQYF.

The chain is built from TRBV6-6 and TRBJ2-3; D possibly corresponds to TRBD1 (7 bases). The CDR3 loop spans 15 amino acids. Germline lookup yields CDR1 MNHNY and CDR2 SVGAGI (reference sequence). V lost 7 bases to trimming and J lost 2 bases, with 16 bases between them. The CDR3 DNA follows: TGTGCCAGCAAGAGGAGGGGGCAGGTCACAGATACGCAGTATTTT. Amino acids: CASKRRGQVTDTQYF.

V is TRBV20-1 and J is TRBJ1-6; no reliable D call. Germline CDR1 DFQATT, CDR2 SNEGSKA (reference sequence). CDR3 length equals 11 residues. V shed 0 bases and J shed 15 bases, with 9 bases lying between them. CDR3 protein: CSARDGLLLHF. In DNA, the CDR3 is TGCAGTGCTAGAGATGGACTACTCCTCCACTTT.

This sequence joins TRBV28 and TRBJ2-1; 14 bases map to TRBD2. The germline V gene encodes CDR1 MDHEN and CDR2 SYDVKM. The CDR3 runs 15 residues. Losses at the gene ends were 5 bases for V and 7 bases for J; bases not matched to a gene: 4. The CDR3 bases are TGTGCCAGCAGTCTAGGACTAGCGGGGGGTAATGAGCAGTTCTTC. Residues: CASSLGLAGGNEQFF.

V is TRBV6-5 and J is TRBJ1-1; no firm D call. The CDR3 is made up of 13 amino acids. Germline loops: CDR1 MNHEY, CDR2 SVGAGI. V was clipped by 2 bases and J by 1 base, with 5 bases between them. The CDR3 bases are TGTGCCAGCAGTTACGAGGGGAACACTGAAGCTTTCTTT. It codes for CASSYEGNTEAFF.

The V gene is TRBV15, the J gene TRBJ1-2; possible D gene TRBD1, 5 bases. Germline CDR1 is LNHNV and CDR2 is YYDKDF (reference sequence). This CDR3 is 15 amino acids long. The V and J ends lost 4 bases and 2 bases respectively, with 14 bases between them. CDR3 nucleotides: TGTGCCACCAGCAATACCCGTGGGGGGAACTATGGCTACACCTTC. Protein product: CATSNTRGGNYGYTF.

The rearrangement uses TRBV15 and TRBJ2-1; maybe TRBD1 (7 bases). V lost 5 bases and J lost 1, with 15 bases in between. The CDR3 is 16 amino acids. Germline values: CDR1 LNHNV, CDR2 YYDKDF (reference sequence). The CDR3 bases are TGTGCCACCAGCCAGGGGGTCGGGAGATCCTACAATGAGCAGTTCTTC. It encodes CATSQGVGRSYNEQFF. Supplemented by reference TRBV15 and TRBJ2-1, the full variable domain reads DAMVIQNPRYQVTQFGKPVTLSCSQTLNHNVMYWYQQKSSQAPKLLFHYYDKDFNNEADTPDNFQSRRPNTSFCFLDIRSPGLGDTAMYLCATSQGVGRSYNEQFFGPGTRLTVL.

This sequence joins TRBV5-6 and TRBJ1-5, with D perhaps TRBD1 (6 bases). Looked up from germline, CDR1 is SGHDT and CDR2 is YYEEEE. Trimming stripped 0 bases from V and 4 bases from J, with 11 bases between. The CDR3 has 15 amino acids. CDR3 sequence (DNA): TGTGCCAGCAGCTTGGGGCAGGGGCCAAATCAGCCCCAGCATTTT. This gives the protein CASSLGQGPNQPQHF.

The CDR3 nucleotides read TGTGCCAGCAGTTTATCTGGGACAGAAGAGACCCAGTACTTC. It is translated as CASSLSGTEETQYF. The chain is built from TRBV27 and TRBJ2-5; 7 bases align to TRBD1. J gave up 3 bases and V 0 bases, and 1 base lay outside the gene matches. Germline V CDR1 and CDR2: MNHEY, SMNVEV (reference sequence). The CDR3 consists of 14 residues.

This clone was seen only a few times. The chain is built from TRBV4-1 and TRBJ1-1; D possibly corresponds to TRBD1 (6 bases). CDR3 length: 15 residues. With 0 bases removed from V and 0 bases from J, the gap between germline ends came to 8 bases. The V gene's germline CDR1 is MGHRA and CDR2 YSYEKL. The CDR3 region has the DNA TGCGCCAGCAGCCAAGAGGACAGATTGAACACTGAAGCTTTCTTT. Protein product: CASSQEDRLNTEAFF.

This rearrangement joins TRBV5-6 to TRBJ2-7, with 7 bases that match TRBD2. Losses at the gene ends were 3 bases for V and 4 bases for J; bases not matched to a gene: 10. The CDR3 has 15 amino acids. Germline CDR1 reads SGHDT; CDR2 reads YYEEEE. The CDR3 DNA follows: TGTGCCAGCAGCTCCCCCGGGACTACGGCATACGAGCAGTACTTC. Amino acid sequence: CASSSPGTTAYEQYF.

The rearrangement uses TRBV11-2 and TRBJ2-1; TRBD2 matches 13 bases. The trim removed 3 bases at V and 0 bases at J, leaving 2 bases unmatched. Germline V gene sequence: CDR1 SGHAT, CDR2 FQNNGV. This CDR3 spans 17 amino acids. The CDR3 coding sequence is TGTGCCAGCAGCTTGGGACTAGCGGGGAGCTCCTACAATGAGCAGTTCTTC. Its protein is CASSLGLAGSSYNEQFF. The complete variable domain, with remaining parts taken from reference TRBV11-2 and TRBJ2-1, reads EAGVAQSPRYKIIEKRQSVAFWCNPISGHATLYWYQQILGQGPKLLIQFQNNGVVDDSQLPKDRFSAERLKGVDSTLKIQPAKLEDSAVYLCASSLGLAGSSYNEQFFGPGTRLTVL.

For this clone: An end of the junction does not agree with germline; a read error may underlie this. The chain has TRBV10-3 and TRBJ2-7; D call uncertain. The CDR3 has 14 amino acids. The germline V gene has CDR1 ENHRY and CDR2 SYGVKD. CDR3 residues: CAVSHERYAYEQYF. The CDR3 bases are TGTGCCGTCAGCCACGAACGCTATGCCTACGAGCAGTACTTC.

V is TRBV10-2 and J is TRBJ2-3; D is perhaps TRBD1 (5 bases). The CDR3 loop spans 15 amino acids. V was shortened by 1 base and J by 0 bases, with 8 bases between the two germline ends. Per the germline V gene, CDR1 is WSHSY and CDR2 is SAAADI. DNA for the CDR3: TGCGCCAGCAGTGAGTTAACAGGAAGCACAGATACGCAGTATTTT. Translation gives CASSELTGSTDTQYF.

V and J are TRBV28 and TRBJ2-5; D gene uncertain. Germline CDR1 reads MDHEN; CDR2 reads SYDVKM. The CDR3 totals 15 residues. Trimming pared 1 base from V and 5 bases from J, leaving 14 bases between. The CDR3 reads CASSLYKMGVETQYF. The CDR3 bases are TGTGCCAGCAGTTTATATAAGATGGGCGTGGAGACCCAGTACTTC.

The chain has TRBV19 and TRBJ2-7, with TRBD2 as a possible D gene (5 bases). Germline V gene lookup returns CDR1 LNHDA and CDR2 SQIVND (reference sequence). V was cut by 3 bases and J by 6 bases, with 18 bases left in between. CDR3 length: 15 amino acids. This CDR3 is CASSMVPRGSGEQYF. Here the CDR3 DNA reads TGTGCCAGTAGTATGGTCCCCCGAGGGTCCGGCGAGCAGTACTTC.

The rearrangement uses TRBV5-4 and TRBJ2-7, with D tentatively TRBD2 (6 bases). This CDR3 has 13 amino acids. Germline loops: CDR1 SGHNT, CDR2 YYREEE (reference sequence). V dropped 0 bases and J dropped 5 bases, with 9 bases sitting between them. CDR3 in DNA: TGTGCCAGCAGCTTGGGGACTACCAACGAGCAGTACTTC. Translation: CASSLGTTNEQYF.